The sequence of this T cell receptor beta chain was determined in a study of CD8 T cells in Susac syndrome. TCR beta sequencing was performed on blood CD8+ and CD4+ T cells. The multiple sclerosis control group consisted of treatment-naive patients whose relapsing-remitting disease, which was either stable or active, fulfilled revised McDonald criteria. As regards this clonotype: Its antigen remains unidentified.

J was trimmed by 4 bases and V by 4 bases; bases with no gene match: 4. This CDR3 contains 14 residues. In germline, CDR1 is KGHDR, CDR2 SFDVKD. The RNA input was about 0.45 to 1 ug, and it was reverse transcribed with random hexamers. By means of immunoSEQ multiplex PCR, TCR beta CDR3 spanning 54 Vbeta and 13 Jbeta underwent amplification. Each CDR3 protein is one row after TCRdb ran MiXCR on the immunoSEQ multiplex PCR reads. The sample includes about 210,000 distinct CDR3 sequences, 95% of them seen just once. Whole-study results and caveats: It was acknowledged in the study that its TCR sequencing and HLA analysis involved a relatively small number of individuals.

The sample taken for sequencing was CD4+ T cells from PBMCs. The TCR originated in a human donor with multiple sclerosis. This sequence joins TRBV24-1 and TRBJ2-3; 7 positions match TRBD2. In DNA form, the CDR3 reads TGTGCCACCAGTGAGTCTGGGAGGGCAGATACGCAGTATTTT. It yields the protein CATSESGRADTQYF.